The source of this T cell receptor beta chain is a study of blood T cell repertoires in COVID-19. Study at large: Both acute and convalescent COVID-19 samples were obtained from the United States, Italy and Spain. Sources were T cells, B-cell-depleted T cells, or PBMCs; the material itself was cDNA or gDNA.

This clone is a singleton in its sample. This CDR3 is 19 amino acids long. Per the germline V gene, CDR1 is KGHDR and CDR2 is SFDVKD. V gave up 3 bases and J gave up 8 bases, with 28 bases separating them. In the original workflow: Using reference gene primer amplification, nucleated cell counts were estimated. Sequenced by immunoSEQ multiplex PCR; TCRdb stores in-frame clones only, minus some. V and J calls and clone size are copied from that table; D and trimming were computed from the DNA. Of 180,000 or so clones listed, around four fifths were seen once; the top ten hold approximately 3%. The chain couples TRBV24-1 to TRBJ2-1; a possible D gene is TRBD1 (5 bases). Material for sequencing was peripheral blood. This receptor was obtained from a woman of 80 years or more with active or convalescent COVID-19. CDR3 sequence (DNA): TGTGCCACCAGTGATCCGACCGCCGCTTGGGGCAGGGAAGACGATGAGCAGTTCTTC. As protein: CATSDPTAAWGREDDEQFF.